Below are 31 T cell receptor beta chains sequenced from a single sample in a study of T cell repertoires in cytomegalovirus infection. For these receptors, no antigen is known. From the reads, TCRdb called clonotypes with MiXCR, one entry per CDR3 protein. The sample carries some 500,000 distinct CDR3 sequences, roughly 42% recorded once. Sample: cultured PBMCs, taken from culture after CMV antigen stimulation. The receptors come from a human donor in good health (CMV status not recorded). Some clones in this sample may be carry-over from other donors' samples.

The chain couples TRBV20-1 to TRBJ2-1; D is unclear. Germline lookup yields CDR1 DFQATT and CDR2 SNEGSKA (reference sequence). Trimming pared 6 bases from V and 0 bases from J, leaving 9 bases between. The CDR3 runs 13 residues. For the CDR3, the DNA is TGCAGTGCACCAACAAGCTCCTACAATGAGCAGTTCTTC. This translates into CSAPTSSYNEQFF.

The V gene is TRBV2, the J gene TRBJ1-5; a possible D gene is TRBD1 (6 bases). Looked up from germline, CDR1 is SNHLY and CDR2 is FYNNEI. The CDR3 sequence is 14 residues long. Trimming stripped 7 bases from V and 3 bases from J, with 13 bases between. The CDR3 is CASKRDNTNQPQHF. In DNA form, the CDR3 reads TGTGCCAGCAAGAGGGACAATACCAATCAGCCCCAGCATTTT.

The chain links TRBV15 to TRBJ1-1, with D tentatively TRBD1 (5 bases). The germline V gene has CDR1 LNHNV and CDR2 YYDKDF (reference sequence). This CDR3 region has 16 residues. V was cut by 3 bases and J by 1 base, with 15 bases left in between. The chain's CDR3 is CATSSIYRPPNTEAFF. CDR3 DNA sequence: TGTGCCACCAGCAGTATATACAGGCCCCCGAACACTGAAGCTTTCTTT.

The CDR3 region has the DNA TGTGCCAGCTCACCGGAAAGGTTAGACATTCAGTACTTC. Translating gives CASSPERLDIQYF. The chain is built from TRBV18 and TRBJ2-4; D is unclear. This CDR3 is built from 13 residues. V was trimmed by 3 bases and J by 8 bases, leaving 11 bases between them. Germline lookup yields CDR1 KGHSH and CDR2 LQKENI.

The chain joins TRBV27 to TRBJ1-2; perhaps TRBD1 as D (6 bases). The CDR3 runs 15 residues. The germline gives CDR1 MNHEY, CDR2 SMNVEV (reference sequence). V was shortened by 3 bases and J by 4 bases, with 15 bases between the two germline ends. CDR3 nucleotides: TGTGCCAGCAGTTTTGGGGTGGGGGGCCTCTATGGCTACACCTTC. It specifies CASSFGVGGLYGYTF.

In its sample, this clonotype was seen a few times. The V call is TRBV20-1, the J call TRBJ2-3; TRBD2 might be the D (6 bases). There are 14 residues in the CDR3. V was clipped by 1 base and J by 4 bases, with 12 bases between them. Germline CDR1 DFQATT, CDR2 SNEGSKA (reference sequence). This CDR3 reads CSARGFPGADTQYF. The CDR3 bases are TGCAGTGCTAGAGGGTTCCCGGGGGCAGATACGCAGTATTTT.

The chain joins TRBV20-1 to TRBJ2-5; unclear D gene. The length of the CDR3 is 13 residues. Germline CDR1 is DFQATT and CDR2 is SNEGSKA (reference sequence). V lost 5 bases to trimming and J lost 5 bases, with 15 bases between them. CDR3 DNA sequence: TGCAGTGCTCAGGACCCCCGTCGGGAGACCCAGTACTTC. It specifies CSAQDPRRETQYF.

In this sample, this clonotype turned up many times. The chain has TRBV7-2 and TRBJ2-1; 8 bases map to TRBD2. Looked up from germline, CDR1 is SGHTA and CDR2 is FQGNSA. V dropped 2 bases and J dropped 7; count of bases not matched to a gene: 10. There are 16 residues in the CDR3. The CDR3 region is CASSLSSGLPGNEQFF. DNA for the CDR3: TGTGCCAGCAGCTTATCTAGCGGGCTACCTGGGAATGAGCAGTTCTTC. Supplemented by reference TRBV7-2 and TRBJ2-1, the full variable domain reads GAGVSQSPSNKVTEKGKDVELRCDPISGHTALYWYRQSLGQGLEFLIYFQGNSAPDKSGLPSDRFSAERTGGSVSTLTIQRTQQEDSAVYLCASSLSSGLPGNEQFFGPGTRLTVL.

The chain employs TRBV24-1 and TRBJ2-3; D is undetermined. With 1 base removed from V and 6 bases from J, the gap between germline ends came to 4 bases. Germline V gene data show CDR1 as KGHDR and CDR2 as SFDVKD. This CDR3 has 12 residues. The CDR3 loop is CATSDFSDTQYF. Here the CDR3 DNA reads TGTGCCACCAGTGATTTTTCGGATACGCAGTATTTT.

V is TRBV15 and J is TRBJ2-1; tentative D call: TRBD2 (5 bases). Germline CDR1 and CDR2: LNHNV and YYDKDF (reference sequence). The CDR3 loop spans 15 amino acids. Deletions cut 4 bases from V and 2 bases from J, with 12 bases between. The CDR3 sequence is CATSMTTTAYNEQFF. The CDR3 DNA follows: TGTGCCACCAGCATGACTACTACGGCCTACAATGAGCAGTTCTTC.

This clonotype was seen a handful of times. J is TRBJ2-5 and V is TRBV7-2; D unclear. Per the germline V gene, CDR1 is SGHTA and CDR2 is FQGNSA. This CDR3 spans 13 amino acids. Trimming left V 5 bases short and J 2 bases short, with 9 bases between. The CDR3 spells CASSPTPQETQYF. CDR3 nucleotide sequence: TGTGCCAGCAGCCCCACTCCACAAGAGACCCAGTACTTC.

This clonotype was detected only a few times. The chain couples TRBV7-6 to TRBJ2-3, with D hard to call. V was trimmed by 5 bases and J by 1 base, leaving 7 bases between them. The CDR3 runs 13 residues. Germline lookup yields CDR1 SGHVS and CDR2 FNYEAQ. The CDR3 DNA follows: TGTGCCAGCAGCCCGACGGGCACAGATACGCAGTATTTT. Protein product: CASSPTGTDTQYF.

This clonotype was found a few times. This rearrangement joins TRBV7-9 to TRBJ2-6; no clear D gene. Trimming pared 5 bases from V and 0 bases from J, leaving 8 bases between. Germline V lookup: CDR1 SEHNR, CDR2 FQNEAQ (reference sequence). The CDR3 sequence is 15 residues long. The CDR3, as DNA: TGTGCCAGCAGCCGTGACCACTCTGGGGCCAACGTCCTGACTTTC. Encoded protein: CASSRDHSGANVLTF. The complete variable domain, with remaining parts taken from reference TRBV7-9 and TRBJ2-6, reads DTGVSQNPRHKITKRGQNVTFRCDPISEHNRLYWYRQTLGQGPEFLTYFQNEAQLEKSRLLSDRFSAERPKGSFSTLEIQRTEQGDSAMYLCASSRDHSGANVLTFGAGSRLTVL.

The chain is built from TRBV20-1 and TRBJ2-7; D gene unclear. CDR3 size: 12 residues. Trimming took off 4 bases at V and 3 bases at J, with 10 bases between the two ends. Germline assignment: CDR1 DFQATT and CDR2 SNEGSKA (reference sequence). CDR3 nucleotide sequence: TGCAGTGCTAAAGTCTTAGACTACGAGCAGTACTTC. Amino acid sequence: CSAKVLDYEQYF.

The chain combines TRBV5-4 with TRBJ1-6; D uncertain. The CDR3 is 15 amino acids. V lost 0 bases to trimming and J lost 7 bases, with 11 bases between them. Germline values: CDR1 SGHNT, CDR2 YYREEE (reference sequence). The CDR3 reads CASSLGKARNSPLHF. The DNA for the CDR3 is TGTGCCAGCAGCTTGGGGAAAGCACGAAATTCACCCCTCCACTTT. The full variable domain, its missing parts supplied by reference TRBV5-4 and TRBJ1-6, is ETGVTQSPTHLIKTRGQQVTLRCSSQSGHNTVSWYQQALGQGPQFIFQYYREEENGRGNFPPRFSGLQFPNYSSELNVNALELDDSALYLCASSLGKARNSPLHFGNGTRLTVT.

CDR3 in DNA: TGCAGTGCGCCCAGGGGGCTTCTCGGTAATGAAAAACTGTTTTTT. Translation gives CSAPRGLLGNEKLFF. This rearrangement joins TRBV20-1 to TRBJ1-4; 8 bases match TRBD1. CDR3 length equals 15 residues. Germline CDR1 is DFQATT and CDR2 is SNEGSKA (reference sequence). J lost 4 bases, V lost 6 bases, and 10 bases had no gene match.

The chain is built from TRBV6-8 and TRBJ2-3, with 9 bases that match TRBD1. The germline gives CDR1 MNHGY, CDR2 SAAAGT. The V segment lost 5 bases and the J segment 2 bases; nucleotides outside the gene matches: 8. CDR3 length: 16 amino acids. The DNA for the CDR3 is TGTGCCAGCAGTACATCCGGGACAGGGACCACAGATACGCAGTATTTT. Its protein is CASSTSGTGTTDTQYF.

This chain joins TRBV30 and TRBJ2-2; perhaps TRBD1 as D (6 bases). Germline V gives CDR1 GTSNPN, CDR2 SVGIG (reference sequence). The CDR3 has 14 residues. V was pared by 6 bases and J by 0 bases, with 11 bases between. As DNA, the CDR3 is TGTGCCTGCGGCCGGGACACGAACACCGGGGAGCTGTTTTTT. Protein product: CACGRDTNTGELFF.

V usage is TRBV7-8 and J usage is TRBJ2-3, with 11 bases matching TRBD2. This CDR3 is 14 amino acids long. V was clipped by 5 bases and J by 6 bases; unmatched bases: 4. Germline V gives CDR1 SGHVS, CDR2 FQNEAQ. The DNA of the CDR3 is TGTGCCAGCAGCCAGGGGACTAGCGGCGATACGCAGTATTTT. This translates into CASSQGTSGDTQYF. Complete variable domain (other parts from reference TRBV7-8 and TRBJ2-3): GAGVSQSPRYKVAKRGQDVALRCDPISGHVSLFWYQQALGQGPEFLTYFQNEAQLDKSGLPSDRFFAERPEGSVSTLKIQRTQQEDSAVYLCASSQGTSGDTQYFGPGTRLTVL.

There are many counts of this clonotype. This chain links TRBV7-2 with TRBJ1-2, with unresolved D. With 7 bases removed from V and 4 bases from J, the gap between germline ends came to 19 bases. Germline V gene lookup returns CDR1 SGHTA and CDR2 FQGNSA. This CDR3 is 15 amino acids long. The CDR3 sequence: CASTPWQDSSYGYTF. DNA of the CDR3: TGTGCCAGCACCCCCTGGCAGGATAGTAGCTATGGCTACACCTTC.

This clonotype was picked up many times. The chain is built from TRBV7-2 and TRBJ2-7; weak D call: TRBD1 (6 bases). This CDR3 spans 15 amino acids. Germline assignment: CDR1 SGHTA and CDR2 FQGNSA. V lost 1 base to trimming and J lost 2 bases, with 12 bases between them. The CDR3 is CASSLGGTSTYEQYF. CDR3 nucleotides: TGTGCCAGCAGCTTAGGGGGGACAAGCACCTACGAGCAGTACTTC.

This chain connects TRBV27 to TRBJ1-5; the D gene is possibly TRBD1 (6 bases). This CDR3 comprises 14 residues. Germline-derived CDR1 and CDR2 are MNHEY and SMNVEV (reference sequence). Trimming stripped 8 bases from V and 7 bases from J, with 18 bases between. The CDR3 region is CASQNRVGHQPQHF. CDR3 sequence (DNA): TGTGCCAGCCAAAACAGGGTAGGCCACCAGCCCCAGCATTTT.

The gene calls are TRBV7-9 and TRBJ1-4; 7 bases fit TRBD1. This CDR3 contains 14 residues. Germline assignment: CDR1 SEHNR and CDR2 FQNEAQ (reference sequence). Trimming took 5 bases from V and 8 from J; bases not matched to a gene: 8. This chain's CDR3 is CASSPGTAIEKLFF. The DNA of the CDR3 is TGTGCCAGCAGCCCCGGGACAGCAATAGAAAAACTGTTTTTT.

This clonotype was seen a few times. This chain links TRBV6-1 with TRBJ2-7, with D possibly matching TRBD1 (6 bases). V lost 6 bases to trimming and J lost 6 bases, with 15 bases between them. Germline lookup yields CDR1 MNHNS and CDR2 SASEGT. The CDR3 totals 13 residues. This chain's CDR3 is CASRASGASEQYF. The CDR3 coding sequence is TGTGCCAGCAGAGCCTCAGGGGCCTCCGAGCAGTACTTC.

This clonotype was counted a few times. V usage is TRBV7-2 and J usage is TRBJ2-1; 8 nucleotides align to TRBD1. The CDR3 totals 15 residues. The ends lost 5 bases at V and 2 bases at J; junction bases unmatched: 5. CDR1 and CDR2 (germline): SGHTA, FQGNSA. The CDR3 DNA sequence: TGTGCCAGCAGCGTAACAGGGGGGACCTACAATGAGCAGTTCTTC. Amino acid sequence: CASSVTGGTYNEQFF. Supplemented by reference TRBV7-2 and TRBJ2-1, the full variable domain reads GAGVSQSPSNKVTEKGKDVELRCDPISGHTALYWYRQSLGQGLEFLIYFQGNSAPDKSGLPSDRFSAERTGGSVSTLTIQRTQQEDSAVYLCASSVTGGTYNEQFFGPGTRLTVL.

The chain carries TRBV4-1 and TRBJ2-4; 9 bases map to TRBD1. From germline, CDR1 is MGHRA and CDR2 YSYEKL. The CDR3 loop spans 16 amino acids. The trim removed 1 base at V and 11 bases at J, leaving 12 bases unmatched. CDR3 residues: CASSQGPRDRVLVQYF. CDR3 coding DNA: TGCGCCAGCAGCCAAGGGCCCCGGGACAGGGTGTTGGTTCAGTACTTC.

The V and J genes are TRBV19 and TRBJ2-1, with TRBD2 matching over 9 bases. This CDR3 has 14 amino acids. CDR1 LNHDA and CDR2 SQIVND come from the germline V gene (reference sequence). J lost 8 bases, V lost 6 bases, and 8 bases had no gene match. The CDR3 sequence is CASRGLAGRDEQFF. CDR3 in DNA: TGTGCCAGTAGGGGGCTAGCGGGAAGGGATGAGCAGTTCTTC. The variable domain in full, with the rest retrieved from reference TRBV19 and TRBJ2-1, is DGGITQSPKYLFRKEGQNVTLSCEQNLNHDAMYWYRQDPGQGLRLIYYSQIVNDFQKGDIAEGYSVSREKKESFPLTVTSAQKNPTAFYLCASRGLAGRDEQFFGPGTRLTVL.

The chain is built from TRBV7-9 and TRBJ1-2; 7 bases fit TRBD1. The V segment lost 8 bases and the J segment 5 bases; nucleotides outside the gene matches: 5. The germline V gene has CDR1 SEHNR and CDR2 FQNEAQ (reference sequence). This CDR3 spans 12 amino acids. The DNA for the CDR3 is TGTGCCAGCGTCGACAGGGAATATGGCTACACCTTC. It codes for CASVDREYGYTF.

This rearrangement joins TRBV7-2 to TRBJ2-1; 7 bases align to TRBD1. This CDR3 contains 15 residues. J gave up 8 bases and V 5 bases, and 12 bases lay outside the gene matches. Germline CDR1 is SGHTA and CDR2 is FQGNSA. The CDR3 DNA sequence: TGTGCCAGCAGCCCCGACAGGGTACTAATCCATGAGCAGTTCTTC. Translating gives CASSPDRVLIHEQFF.

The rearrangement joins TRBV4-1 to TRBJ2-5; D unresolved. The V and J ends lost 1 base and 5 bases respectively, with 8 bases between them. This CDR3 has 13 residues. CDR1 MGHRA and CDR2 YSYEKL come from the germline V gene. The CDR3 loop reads CASSQVLSETQYF. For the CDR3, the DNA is TGCGCCAGCAGCCAAGTCCTCTCCGAGACCCAGTACTTC.

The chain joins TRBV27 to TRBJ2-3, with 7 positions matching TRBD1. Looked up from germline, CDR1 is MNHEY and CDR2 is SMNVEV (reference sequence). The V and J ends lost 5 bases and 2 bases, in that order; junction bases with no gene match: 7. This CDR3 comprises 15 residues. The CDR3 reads CASSPGDRFTDTQYF. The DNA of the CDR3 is TGTGCCAGCAGTCCCGGGGACAGATTCACAGATACGCAGTATTTT.